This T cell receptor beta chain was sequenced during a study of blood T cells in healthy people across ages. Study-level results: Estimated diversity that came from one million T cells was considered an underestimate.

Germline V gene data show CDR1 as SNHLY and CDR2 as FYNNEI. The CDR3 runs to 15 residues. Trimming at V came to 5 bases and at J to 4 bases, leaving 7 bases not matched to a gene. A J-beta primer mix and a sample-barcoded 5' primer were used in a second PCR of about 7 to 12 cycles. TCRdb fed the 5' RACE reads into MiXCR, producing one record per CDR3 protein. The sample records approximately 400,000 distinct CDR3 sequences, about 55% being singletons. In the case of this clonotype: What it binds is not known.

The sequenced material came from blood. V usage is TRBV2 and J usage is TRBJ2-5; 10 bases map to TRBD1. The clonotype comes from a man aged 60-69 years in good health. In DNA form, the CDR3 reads TGTGCCAGCAGTCAAGACAGGGGGCGGCGAGAGACCCAGTACTTC. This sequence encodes CASSQDRGRRETQYF.